This TCR beta chain was sequenced for a study of PD-1 blockade in classical Hodgkin lymphoma (dated by TCRdb to about 2020). Regarding the research as a whole: Nivolumab dosing was 3 mg/kg intravenously every 2 weeks, continuing until either disease progression or unacceptable toxicity. A peripheral blood immune signature of response to PD-1 blockade in classical Hodgkin lymphoma was defined using TCR beta sequencing and CyTOF.

With regard to this clone: No antigen is known for it. Qualities for individual bases were not recorded, and no much larger clone is one base off.

In the germline V gene, CDR1 corresponds to MGHRA and CDR2 to YSYEKL. The CDR3 numbers 15 residues from cysteine through phenylalanine. The DNA shown is the 45-base CDR3, in frame from base 1. Clipping removes 4 bases from V and 7 bases from J, with 9 as the unmatched junction base count. The Qiagen DNeasy kit was used to extract genomic DNA from unsorted PBMCs and from the negatively selected CD4+ and CD8+ fractions. Using primers that anneal to V and J segments, immunoSEQ multiplex PCR amplified the TCR beta CDR3 regions. A synthetic immune receptor repertoire was used to minimize amplification bias, and any residual bias was removed computationally once sequencing was done. On the study's bioinformatics: Custom Python scripts were used to quantify repertoire diversity as the Shannon entropy index. Unsorted, CD4+ and CD8+ repertoires were analyzed separately, except for combined analyses in which CD4+ and CD8+ sequences were merged in silico. A clone was considered expanded if an increase in frequency of at least 2-fold after treatment relative to C1D1 was found, and a pseudocount of 0.5 was applied to clones undetected at baseline. Clones with 0 or 1 copy at C1D1 were defined as singleton clones, while clones with 2 or more copies were defined as non-singleton clones. Clones expanded in unsorted samples were assigned a CD4+, CD8+ or unknown annotation through matching of protein sequences in sorted samples from the same patient. Wilcoxon tests were applied to paired samples to test diversity changes from C1D1 to C4D1. TCRdb took this table from immuneACCESS and kept in-frame rearrangements with V and J called. Such tables lack part of the clones; where checked against another copy, unresolved V genes explain under half of the gap, and the rest is unexplained. The V and J calls and clone size are taken from that table; D and trimming were inferred from the DNA. The sample table contains approximately 100,000 clones; only one count was recorded for around nine tenths of them. Less than 3.5% of the sample goes to the ten largest clones.

The full study reports these points: The study was limited to a single clinical trial cohort, and causes of repertoire differences, possibly disease activity or prior therapy, remained undefined. Diversity was lower in patients who began nivolumab less than 1 year after ASCT, so these patients were left out of later analyses to avoid confounding by immune reconstitution. Baseline TCR diversity was reported as lower in newly diagnosed patients than in healthy donors, and lower still in relapsed/refractory patients. By C4D1, a significant rise was seen in CD4+ TCR diversity but not in CD8+ TCR diversity (p=0.0027 vs p=0.16), and the rise was most apparent among complete responders (p=0.02). Baseline diversity similar to that of newly diagnosed patients was observed in trial patients achieving complete response, whereas significantly lower diversity was observed in partial responders and progressors.

The time point label corresponds to: cycle 1 day 1 (C1D1), immediately before nivolumab initiation. Every trial patient had relapsed following autologous stem cell transplantation, and prior brentuximab vedotin exposure was what differed among cohorts A, B and C. A total of around 60 patients with relapsed/refractory classical Hodgkin lymphoma made up the trial cohort, and each patient's best overall response was complete response, partial response or progressive disease. In the multi-cohort phase II CheckMate 205 trial, trial patients received single-agent nivolumab. An independent review committee assessed best overall response by applying the 2007 International Working Group response criteria. Trial PBMCs were obtained immediately prior to nivolumab initiation (C1D1) and on therapy at cycle 2 day 1 and cycle 4 day 1. Peripheral blood was collected in 8 mL Vacutainer Cell Preparation Tubes, from which PBMCs were isolated by centrifugation and then cryopreserved.

The receptor chain draws on TRBV4-1 and TRBJ2-7; 11 central bases correspond to TRBD2. Sequences were derived from peripheral blood mononuclear cells (PBMCs), sampled at baseline. The clonotype originates from a human donor with classical Hodgkin lymphoma. The nucleotides are TGCGCCAGCAGCCTCGGACTAGCGGGCGGGAAGGAGCAGTACTTC. It specifies CASSLGLAGGKEQYF.